This entry lists 18 T cell receptor beta chains sequenced from one sample in a study of cytomegalovirus exposure and HLA in healthy donors. Amplification used 60 Vbeta primers and 13 Jbeta primers. The data were produced by immunoSEQ multiplex PCR, yet TCRdb's version contains in-frame clones alone and is incomplete. This sample's table has roughly 200,000 clones. The sequenced sample was PBMCs. All receptors come from a man under 40 in good health and CMV-seronegative.

The chain uses TRBV7-6 and TRBJ2-5; 10 bases agree with TRBD1. The CDR3 covers 16 residues. Germline trimming cut 4 bases from V and 4 bases from J; bases unmatched to any gene: 9. The germline CDR1 and CDR2 sequences are SGHVS and FNYEAQ. The CDR3 DNA reads as TGTGCCAGCAGCTCGATCCGGGACAGGGGCCGAGAGACCCAGTACTTC. This sequence encodes CASSSIRDRGRETQYF. Full variable domain (remainder filled in from reference TRBV7-6 and TRBJ2-5): GAGVSQSPRYKVTKRGQDVALRCDPISGHVSLYWYRQALGQGPEFLTYFNYEAQQDKSGLPNDRFSAERPEGSISTLTIQRTEQRDSAMYRCASSSIRDRGRETQYFGPGTRLLVL.

The rearrangement uses TRBV6-5 and TRBJ2-7; 7 bases line up with TRBD1. J was trimmed by 12 bases and V by 4 bases; bases with no gene match: 9. This CDR3 contains 12 residues. In germline, CDR1 is MNHEY, CDR2 SVGAGI. For the CDR3, the DNA is TGTGCCAGCAGTTCCCGACAGGGCGTACGGTACTTC. Amino acid sequence: CASSSRQGVRYF.

V usage is TRBV11-2 and J usage is TRBJ2-1; TRBD2 aligns across 7 bases. The germline CDR1 and CDR2 sequences are SGHAT and FQNNGV. The ends lost 5 bases at V and 9 bases at J; junction bases unmatched: 7. CDR3 size: 13 residues. CDR3 bases: TGTGCCAGCAGCCCCGCCAGGGAGGGTGAGCAGTTCTTC. This gives the protein CASSPAREGEQFF.

The chain has TRBV27 and TRBJ2-7, with unresolved D. Trimming pared 7 bases from V and 6 bases from J, leaving 13 bases between. This CDR3 has 12 amino acids. Germline CDR1 and CDR2: MNHEY and SMNVEV (reference sequence). CDR3 in DNA: TGTGCCAGCACCTCCACCGGTTTCGAGCAGTACTTC. This codes for CASTSTGFEQYF.

The rearrangement uses TRBV11-3 and TRBJ2-2; TRBD1 matches at 10 bases. The V gene's germline CDR1 is SGHNT and CDR2 YENEEA. The CDR3 extends over 14 amino acids. The V and J ends lost 6 bases and 5 bases, in that order; junction bases with no gene match: 3. CDR3 region: CASRGQGWTGELFF. The CDR3 DNA reads as TGTGCCAGCAGGGGACAGGGGTGGACCGGGGAGCTGTTTTTT. The full variable domain, in which reference TRBV11-3 and TRBJ2-2 provide the parts outside the CDR3, is EAGVVQSPRYKIIEKKQPVAFWCNPISGHNTLYWYLQNLGQGPELLIRYENEEAVDDSQLPKDRFSAERLKGVDSTLKIQPAELGDSAVYLCASRGQGWTGELFFGEGSRLTVL.

The CDR3 coding sequence is TGCGCCAGCAGTTCCGGGACAGGGGACACCGGGGAGCTGTTTTTT. Translating gives CASSSGTGDTGELFF. The chain has TRBV5-1 and TRBJ2-2; TRBD1 aligns across 10 bases. Trimming cost V 5 bases and J 3 bases; bases outside gene matches: 4. This CDR3 has 15 amino acids. Per germline, CDR1 SGHRS and CDR2 YFSETQ.

The genes are TRBV4-1 and TRBJ1-6; D remains ambiguous. CDR1 MGHRA and CDR2 YSYEKL come from the germline V gene. The CDR3 length is 13 residues. V lost 1 base, J lost 6 bases, and 4 bases lay in between. CDR3 residues: CASSQVSNSPLHF. The CDR3 DNA follows: TGCGCCAGCAGCCAAGTCTCTAATTCACCCCTCCACTTT.

The chain has TRBV6-5 and TRBJ1-1; the D is unclear. The CDR3 length is 13 residues. V lost 5 bases to trimming and J lost 6 bases, with 13 bases between them. CDR1 MNHEY and CDR2 SVGAGI come from the germline V gene. The CDR3 DNA is TGTGCCAGCAGTCCTCTCGCCGGGGCTGAAGCTTTCTTT. It codes for CASSPLAGAEAFF.

The chain is built from TRBV4-2 and TRBJ1-5; 8 bases are shared with TRBD1. Germline CDR1 is LGHNA and CDR2 is YNFKEQ. V lost 4 bases and J lost 5; bases outside the gene matches: 13. This CDR3 region has 17 residues. The CDR3 sequence is CASSPGTGDSGYQPQHF. The CDR3 DNA is TGTGCCAGCAGCCCGGGGACAGGCGATTCAGGCTATCAGCCCCAGCATTTT.

In DNA form, the CDR3 reads TGTGCCAGTCAAACCGGGACAGGGGGTTACGAGCAGTACTTC. Amino acids: CASQTGTGGYEQYF. The chain combines TRBV2 with TRBJ2-7, with 11 nucleotides matching TRBD1. The CDR3 is made up of 14 amino acids. V dropped 9 bases and J dropped 4; count of bases not matched to a gene: 8. Germline CDR1 and CDR2: SNHLY and FYNNEI.

The rearrangement links TRBV6-4 to TRBJ2-1; tentative D call: TRBD1 (5 bases). CDR1 and CDR2 from the germline V gene are MRHNA and SNTAGT. V gave up 0 bases and J gave up 1 base, with 10 bases separating them. The CDR3 runs 16 residues. CDR3 in DNA: TGTGCCAGCAGTGACTCTGGGGCAGGATCCTACAATGAGCAGTTCTTC. Its translation is CASSDSGAGSYNEQFF.

The J gene is TRBJ1-1, the V gene TRBV18, with 7 bases matching TRBD1. The germline V gene has CDR1 KGHSH and CDR2 LQKENI. J lost 1 base, V lost 3 bases, and 8 bases had no gene match. The CDR3 runs 16 residues. CDR3 nucleotides: TGTGCCAGCTCACCTACTCCTCGGACAGGGAACACTGAAGCTTTCTTT. The encoded protein is CASSPTPRTGNTEAFF.

This rearrangement joins TRBV30 to TRBJ2-7; 7 bases align to TRBD2. After removal of 0 bases from V and 3 bases from J, the junction contained 2 bases not matched to a gene. Germline CDR1 and CDR2: GTSNPN and SVGIG (reference sequence). The CDR3 loop spans 13 amino acids. The CDR3 region has the DNA TGTGCCTGGAGTGTTAGCGGGCACTACGAGCAGTACTTC. It translates to CAWSVSGHYEQYF.

The CDR3 loop reads CASSSPTGSYEQYF. The CDR3 DNA follows: TGTGCCAGCAGCTCTCCAACAGGATCCTACGAGCAGTACTTC. This chain joins TRBV5-4 and TRBJ2-5; TRBD1 is a possible D gene (5 bases). The J call may be mistaken, given a closer DNA end match to TRBJ2-7. CDR3 length: 14 residues. Germline values: CDR1 SGHNT, CDR2 YYREEE (reference sequence).

The V gene is TRBV5-1, the J gene TRBJ2-1, with a tentative D call TRBD2 (5 bases). Trimming took 5 bases from V and 0 from J, leaving 6 bases between them. The CDR3 has 13 residues. Per the germline V gene, CDR1 is SGHRS and CDR2 is YFSETQ. CDR3 protein: CASREDSYNEQFF. Here the CDR3 DNA reads TGCGCCAGCAGGGAGGACTCCTACAATGAGCAGTTCTTC. Combining the CDR3 with reference TRBV5-1 and TRBJ2-1 gives the whole variable domain KAGVTQTPRYLIKTRGQQVTLSCSPISGHRSVSWYQQTPGQGLQFLFEYFSETQRNKGNFPGRFSGRQFSNSRSEMNVSTLELGDSALYLCASREDSYNEQFFGPGTRLTVL.

The rearrangement uses TRBV11-3 and TRBJ2-7; possible D gene TRBD1, 5 bases. CDR1 and CDR2 (germline): SGHNT, YENEEA. The CDR3 contains 12 residues. V was clipped by 3 bases and J by 4 bases, with 7 bases between them. CDR3: CASSFQGYEQYF. The CDR3, as DNA: TGTGCCAGCAGCTTTCAGGGTTACGAGCAGTACTTC.

V and J are TRBV5-4 and TRBJ1-1, with D perhaps matching TRBD1 (5 bases). The CDR3 has 15 amino acids. Trimming removed 4 bases at V and 1 base at J, with 14 bases between. CDR1 and CDR2 (germline): SGHNT, YYREEE (reference sequence). CDR3 region: CASSPRGGTNTEAFF. As DNA, the CDR3 is TGTGCCAGCAGCCCACGCGGGGGGACGAACACTGAAGCTTTCTTT.

This chain links TRBV12-5 with TRBJ1-1, with 7 bases aligning to TRBD1. V gave up 3 bases and J gave up 0 bases; unmatched junction bases: 1. Germline CDR1 reads LGHNT; CDR2 reads FRNRAP. The CDR3 contains 14 residues. CDR3 nucleotide sequence: TGTGCTAGTGGTTTCGGACAGGTGAACACTGAAGCTTTCTTT. Translation: CASGFGQVNTEAFF. The whole variable domain, remainder taken from reference TRBV12-5 and TRBJ1-1, is DARVTQTPRHKVTEMGQEVTMRCQPILGHNTVFWYRQTMMQGLELLAYFRNRAPLDDSGMPKDRFSAEMPDATLATLKIQPSEPRDSAVYFCASGFGQVNTEAFFGQGTRLTVV.